The entry below gives a single T cell receptor (beta chain) sequence along with its context. This specimen comes from a study of blood T cell repertoires in COVID-19. Germline CDR1 MNHEY, CDR2 SVGAGI. The V segment lost 10 bases and the J segment 4 bases; nucleotides outside the gene matches: 6. There are 13 residues in the CDR3. Per the original methods: Amplifying reference gene primers gave estimates of nucleated cell counts. The data were produced by immunoSEQ multiplex PCR, yet TCRdb's version contains in-frame clones alone and is incomplete. V and J calls plus clone size are reproduced from that table; the DNA served to infer D and trimming. Among about 140,000 clones listed, about 80% were seen once. In terms of age and location, participants ranged from roughly 18 to 95 years and lived in about 25 US areas. Cohort assignment relied on participant-reported clinical history.

Sequencing input: PBMCs or T cells enriched from blood (not recorded which). The rearrangement uses TRBV6-5 and TRBJ2-3, with 9 bases matching TRBD2. The clonotype comes from a woman in her fifties or sixties who had recovered from COVID-19. CDR3 in DNA: TGTGCCATCCAAGCGGGAGGCGCAGATACGCAGTATTTT. It is translated as CAIQAGGADTQYF.